This T cell receptor (beta chain) was documented in a study of blood T cells in healthy people across ages. Trimming took off 6 bases at V and 4 bases at J, with 9 bases between the two ends. The CDR3 is made up of 12 amino acids. CDR1 and CDR2 from the germline V gene are MNHEY and SMNVEV (reference sequence). Aged roughly 6 to 90, donors were systemically healthy Caucasians from Russia. Through a sample-barcoded 5' primer and a J-beta primer mix, a second PCR was run for about 6 to 11 cycles. Using its own MiXCR run on the 5' RACE reads, TCRdb lists one record per CDR3 protein. The table includes about 1.4 million distinct CDR3 sequences, roughly 60% detected once.

This clonotype originated in a man between 18 and 29 years old in good health. Sequencing was carried out using blood. The chain carries TRBV27 and TRBJ1-2, with D unresolved. Written as DNA, the CDR3 is TGTGCCAGCAGCCCGGGGTGCTATGGCTACACCTTC. Protein product: CASSPGCYGYTF.